This T cell receptor beta chain was sequenced during a study of T cell responses to AZD1222 COVID-19 vaccine. Findings of the study overall: Clonal diversity may have been underestimated in mostly white British donors.

CDR3 length equals 17 residues. Germline assignment: CDR1 LGHNA and CDR2 YSLEER. V dropped 0 bases and J dropped 8; count of bases not matched to a gene: 12. In regard to this clone: The antigen is unknown.

The protocol was immunoSEQ multiplex PCR, while the TCRdb copy is restricted to in-frame clones and leaves out a portion. The data contain roughly 120,000 clones, 88% of them singletons. The input for sequencing was peripheral blood, taken 28 days after the second AZD1222 dose. The sequence derives from an adult who received the AZD1222 COVID-19 vaccine. The chain has TRBV4-3 and TRBJ2-1; 8 nucleotides align to TRBD2. The CDR3 is CASSQEGRLAFFDEQFF. The CDR3 DNA is TGCGCCAGCAGCCAAGAGGGTCGACTAGCGTTCTTCGATGAGCAGTTCTTC.